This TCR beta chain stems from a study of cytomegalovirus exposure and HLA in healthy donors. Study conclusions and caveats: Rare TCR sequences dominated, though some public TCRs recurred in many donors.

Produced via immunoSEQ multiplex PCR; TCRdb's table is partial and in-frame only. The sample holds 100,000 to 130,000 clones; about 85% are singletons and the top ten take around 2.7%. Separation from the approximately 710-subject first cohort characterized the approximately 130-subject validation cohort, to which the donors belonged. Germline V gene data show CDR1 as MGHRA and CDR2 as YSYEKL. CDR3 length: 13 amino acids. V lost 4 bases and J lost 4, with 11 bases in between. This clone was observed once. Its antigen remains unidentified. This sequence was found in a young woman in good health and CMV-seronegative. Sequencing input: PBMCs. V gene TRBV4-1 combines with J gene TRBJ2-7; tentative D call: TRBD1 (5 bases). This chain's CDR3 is CASSLRVWYEQYF. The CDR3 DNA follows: TGCGCCAGCAGCCTCAGGGTATGGTACGAGCAGTACTTC.